Sequencing of this TCR beta chain was carried out in a study of OX40 agonist ivuxolimab in advanced cancers. Across the study: In this cohort, patients received ivuxolimab, an agonistic anti-OX40 (CD134) antibody. Patients treated during dose escalation were battling hepatocellular carcinoma, melanoma, renal cell or head and neck cancer.

There are 16 residues in the CDR3. CDR1 and CDR2 from the germline V gene are SGHNT and YENEEA. Trimming left V 5 bases short and J 5 bases short, with 22 bases between. The protocol was immunoSEQ multiplex PCR, while the TCRdb copy is restricted to in-frame clones and leaves out a portion. The table lists approximately 20,000 clones, about 88% of them singletons. This clone was seen just once. The receptor's source is an adult with an advanced solid tumor such as melanoma, head and neck, liver or kidney cancer. This chain links TRBV11-3 with TRBJ2-7; maybe TRBD2 (7 bases). This specimen was CD4+ or CD8+ T cells sorted from blood, taken in a trial of the OX40 agonist ivuxolimab. The CDR3 bases are TGTGCCAGCAGCATAGGGGTTTGGGGGGGCCGGAACGAGCAGTACTTC. Encoded protein: CASSIGVWGGRNEQYF.